This TCR beta chain was recovered during a study of T cell repertoires in cytomegalovirus infection. Study-level background: In public TCR beta signatures, there were indications of both CMV infection and matching HLA type.

This CDR3 has 15 amino acids. In germline, CDR1 is DFQATT, CDR2 SNEGSKA (reference sequence). The V and J ends lost 0 bases and 4 bases respectively, with 16 bases between them. From the reads, TCRdb called clonotypes with MiXCR, one entry per CDR3 protein. Altogether some 100,000 distinct CDR3 sequences are present, 20% to 30% being singletons, with the ten largest covering around 42%. To note about this clonotype: Its target is unknown.

Whole-study findings and limits: The cumulative frequency of public TCR beta families distinguished individuals who carried CMV together with the relevant HLA. HLA-C-restricted CMV clonotypes gave the most frequent clonotype in two of eight donors.

Sequenced material: CD8+ T cells from PBMCs. The TCR was taken from a human donor in good health (CMV status not recorded). Some clones in this sample may be carry-over from other donors' samples. The chain recombines TRBV20-1 with TRBJ2-7; D is possibly TRBD2 (6 bases). The CDR3 sequence is CSARDSSGLVYEQYF. CDR3 nucleotides: TGCAGTGCTAGAGATTCGTCGGGACTCGTATACGAGCAGTACTTC.